The present TCR beta chain was sequenced within a study of vaccination effects on CD4 cells after COVID-19. Looking at the study overall: The second dose preceded post-vaccine samples by a median of 72 days.

The method was immunoSEQ multiplex PCR; TCRdb's version includes in-frame clones alone and lacks a portion of them. The sample holds more than 13,000 clones; more than 70% are singletons and the top ten take under 30%. For this clone: Its antigen is undetermined.

Peptide-pool stimulation followed by sequencing identified expanded antigen-specific CD4+ clonotypes in the ViraFEST assay. It was after more than nine days of culture that CD4+ T cells were isolated. Infection dated between March and December 2020, before the Alpha, Beta and Delta variants reached the United States. Participants were vaccinated with two doses of either the BNT162b2 or mRNA-1273 vaccine. Wells of more than 1.5 million PBMC each were grown with about 9.8 IU/ml IL-2 and roughly 10 ug/ml peptides. Half-medium changes using IL-2 medium occurred on days 3 and 7. The V and J ends lost 1 base and 5 bases, in that order; junction bases with no gene match: 5. CDR3 length: 15 amino acids. Germline V gene sequence: CDR1 SGHAT, CDR2 FQNNGV.

The chain links TRBV11-2 to TRBJ2-5; 9 positions match TRBD2. The clonotype was recovered from a human donor who had a prior SARS-CoV-2 infection. Specimen: CD4+ T cells from PBMCs cultured with HCoV-NL63 spike peptides, collected after COVID-19 vaccination. CDR3 bases: TGTGCCAGCAGCTTAGGCGGGGGGGGTTGGGAGACCCAGTACTTC. Translation gives CASSLGGGGWETQYF.